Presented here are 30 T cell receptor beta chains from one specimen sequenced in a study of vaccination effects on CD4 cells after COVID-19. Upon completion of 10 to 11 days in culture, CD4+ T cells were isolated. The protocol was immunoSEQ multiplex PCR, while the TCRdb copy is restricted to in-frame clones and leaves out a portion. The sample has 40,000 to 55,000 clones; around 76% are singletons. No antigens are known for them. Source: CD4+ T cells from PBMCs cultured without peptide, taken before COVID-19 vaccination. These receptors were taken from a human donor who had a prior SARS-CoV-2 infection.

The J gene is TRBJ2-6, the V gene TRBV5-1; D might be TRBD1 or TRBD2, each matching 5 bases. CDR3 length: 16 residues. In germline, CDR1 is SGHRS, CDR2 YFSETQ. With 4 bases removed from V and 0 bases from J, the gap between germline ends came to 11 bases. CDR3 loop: CASSGDVSSGANVLTF. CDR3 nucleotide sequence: TGCGCCAGCAGCGGGGACGTTAGCTCTGGGGCCAACGTCCTGACTTTC. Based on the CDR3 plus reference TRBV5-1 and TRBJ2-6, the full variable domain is KAGVTQTPRYLIKTRGQQVTLSCSPISGHRSVSWYQQTPGQGLQFLFEYFSETQRNKGNFPGRFSGRQFSNSRSEMNVSTLELGDSALYLCASSGDVSSGANVLTFGAGSRLTVL.

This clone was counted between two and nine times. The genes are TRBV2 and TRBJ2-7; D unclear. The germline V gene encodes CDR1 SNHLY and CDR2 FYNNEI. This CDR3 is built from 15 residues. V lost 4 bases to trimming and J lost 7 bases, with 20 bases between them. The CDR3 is CASSVLQLYRQEQYF. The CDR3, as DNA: TGTGCCAGCAGTGTGCTACAGCTCTATCGGCAGGAGCAGTACTTC.

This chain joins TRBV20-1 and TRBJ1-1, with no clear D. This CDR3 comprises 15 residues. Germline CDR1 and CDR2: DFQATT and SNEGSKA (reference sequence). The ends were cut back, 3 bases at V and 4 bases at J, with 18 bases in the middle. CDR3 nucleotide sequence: TGCAGTGCTAGTTCCCATAGCCGGAGCCTCACTGAAGCTTTCTTT. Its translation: CSASSHSRSLTEAFF.

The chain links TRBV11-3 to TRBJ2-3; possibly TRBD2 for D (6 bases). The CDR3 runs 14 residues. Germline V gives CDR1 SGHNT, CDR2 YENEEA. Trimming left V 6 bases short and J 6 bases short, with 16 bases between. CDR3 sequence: CASSPLAAADTQYF. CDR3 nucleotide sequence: TGTGCCAGCAGTCCTTTAGCGGCGGCGGATACGCAGTATTTT.

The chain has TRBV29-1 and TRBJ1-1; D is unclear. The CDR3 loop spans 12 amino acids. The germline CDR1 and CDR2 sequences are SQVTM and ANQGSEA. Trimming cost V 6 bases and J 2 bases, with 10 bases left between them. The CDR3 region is CSVSSGNTEAFF. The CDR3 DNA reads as TGCAGCGTCTCCTCGGGTAACACTGAAGCTTTCTTT.

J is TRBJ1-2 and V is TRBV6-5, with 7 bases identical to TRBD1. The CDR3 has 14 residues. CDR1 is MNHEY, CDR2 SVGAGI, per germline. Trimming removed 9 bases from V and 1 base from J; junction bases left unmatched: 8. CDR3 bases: TGTGCCAGTCAACCGGGGACAGATAACTATGGCTACACCTTC. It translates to CASQPGTDNYGYTF.

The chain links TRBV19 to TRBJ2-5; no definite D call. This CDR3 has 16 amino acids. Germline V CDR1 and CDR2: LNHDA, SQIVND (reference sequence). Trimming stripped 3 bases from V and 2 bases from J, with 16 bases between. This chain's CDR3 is CASSIWASHTQETQYF. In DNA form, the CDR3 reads TGTGCCAGTAGTATTTGGGCTTCCCATACACAAGAGACCCAGTACTTC.

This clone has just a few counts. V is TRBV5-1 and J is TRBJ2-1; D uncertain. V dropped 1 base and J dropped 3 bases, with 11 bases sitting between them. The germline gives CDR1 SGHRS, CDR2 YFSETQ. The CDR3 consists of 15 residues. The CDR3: CASSLFSAGYNEQFF. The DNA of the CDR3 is TGCGCCAGCAGCTTGTTCTCCGCAGGCTACAATGAGCAGTTCTTC.

The CDR3: CASSFGKNNEQFF. In DNA, the CDR3 is TGTGCCAGCAGCTTCGGTAAGAACAATGAGCAGTTCTTC. The chain is built from TRBV7-6 and TRBJ2-1, with D hard to call. CDR3 length: 13 residues. CDR1 and CDR2 (germline): SGHVS, FNYEAQ. V lost 3 bases to trimming and J lost 5 bases, with 8 bases between them.

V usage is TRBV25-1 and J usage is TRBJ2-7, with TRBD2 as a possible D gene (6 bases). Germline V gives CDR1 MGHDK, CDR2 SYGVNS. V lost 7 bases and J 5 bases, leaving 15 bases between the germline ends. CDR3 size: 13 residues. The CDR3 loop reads CASKTGVDNEQYF. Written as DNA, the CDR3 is TGTGCCAGCAAAACGGGAGTCGACAACGAGCAGTACTTC.

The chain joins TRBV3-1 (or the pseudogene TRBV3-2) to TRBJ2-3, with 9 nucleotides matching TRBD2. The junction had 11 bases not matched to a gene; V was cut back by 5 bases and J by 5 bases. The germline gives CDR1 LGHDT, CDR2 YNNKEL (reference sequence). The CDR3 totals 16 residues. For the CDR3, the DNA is TGTGCCAGCAGCTCCCTGACTAGCGGAGCAAGAGATACGCAGTATTTT. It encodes CASSSLTSGARDTQYF.

CDR3 DNA: TGTGCCAGCGGGGGGACCTACAATGAGCAGTTCTTC. The encoded protein is CASGGTYNEQFF. This rearrangement joins TRBV5-4 to TRBJ2-1, with a weak D call TRBD2 (6 bases). This CDR3 has 12 residues. With 7 bases removed from V and 2 bases from J, the gap between germline ends came to 7 bases. Germline CDR1 SGHNT, CDR2 YYREEE (reference sequence).

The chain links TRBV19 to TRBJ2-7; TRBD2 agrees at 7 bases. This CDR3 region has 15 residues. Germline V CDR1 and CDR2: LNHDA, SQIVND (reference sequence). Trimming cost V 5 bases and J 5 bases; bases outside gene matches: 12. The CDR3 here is CASSSYQTSYHEQYF. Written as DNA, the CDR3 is TGTGCCAGTAGTTCGTACCAGACTAGCTACCACGAGCAGTACTTC. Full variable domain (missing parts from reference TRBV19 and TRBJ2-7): DGGITQSPKYLFRKEGQNVTLSCEQNLNHDAMYWYRQDPGQGLRLIYYSQIVNDFQKGDIAEGYSVSREKKESFPLTVTSAQKNPTAFYLCASSSYQTSYHEQYFGPGTRLTVT.

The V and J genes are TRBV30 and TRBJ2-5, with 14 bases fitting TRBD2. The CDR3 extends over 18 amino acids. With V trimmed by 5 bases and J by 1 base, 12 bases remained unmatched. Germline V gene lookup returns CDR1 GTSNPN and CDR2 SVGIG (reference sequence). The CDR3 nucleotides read TGTGCCTGGTTCCCGGGACTAGCGGGAGTAGGGCGCCAAGAGACCCAGTACTTC. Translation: CAWFPGLAGVGRQETQYF.

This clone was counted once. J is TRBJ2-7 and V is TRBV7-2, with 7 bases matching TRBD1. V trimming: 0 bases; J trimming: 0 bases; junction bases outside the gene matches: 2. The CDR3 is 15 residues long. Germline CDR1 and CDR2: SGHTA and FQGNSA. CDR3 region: CASSLAGQHSYEQYF. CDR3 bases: TGTGCCAGCAGCTTAGCGGGACAGCACTCCTACGAGCAGTACTTC.

CDR3 bases: TGCAGTGCTAGTAGCGGGGCCTCTGGGGGTTACAATGAGCAGTTCTTC. Its protein product is CSASSGASGGYNEQFF. This rearrangement joins TRBV20-1 to TRBJ2-1; 8 bases line up with TRBD2. Trimming at V came to 3 bases and at J to 4 bases, leaving 11 bases not matched to a gene. Germline V CDR1 and CDR2: DFQATT, SNEGSKA (reference sequence). The CDR3 has 16 residues.

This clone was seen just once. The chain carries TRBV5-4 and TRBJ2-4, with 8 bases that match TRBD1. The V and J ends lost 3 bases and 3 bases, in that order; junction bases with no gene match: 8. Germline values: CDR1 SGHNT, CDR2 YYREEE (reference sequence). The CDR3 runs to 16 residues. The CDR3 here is CASSSLDRVGKNIQYF. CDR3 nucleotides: TGTGCCAGCAGCTCTCTGGACAGGGTAGGCAAAAACATTCAGTACTTC.

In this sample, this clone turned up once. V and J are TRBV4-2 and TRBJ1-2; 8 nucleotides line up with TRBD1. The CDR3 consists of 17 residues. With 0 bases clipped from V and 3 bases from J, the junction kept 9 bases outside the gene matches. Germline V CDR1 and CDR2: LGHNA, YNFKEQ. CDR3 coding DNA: TGTGCCAGCAGCCAAGATCTGGGACAGGCCCTGCACTATGGCTACACCTTC. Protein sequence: CASSQDLGQALHYGYTF.

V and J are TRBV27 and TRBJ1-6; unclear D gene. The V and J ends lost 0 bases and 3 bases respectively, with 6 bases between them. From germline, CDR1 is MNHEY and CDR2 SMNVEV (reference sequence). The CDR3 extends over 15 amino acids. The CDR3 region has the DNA TGTGCCAGCAGTTTATCTCTGAGCTATAATTCACCCCTCCACTTT. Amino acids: CASSLSLSYNSPLHF.

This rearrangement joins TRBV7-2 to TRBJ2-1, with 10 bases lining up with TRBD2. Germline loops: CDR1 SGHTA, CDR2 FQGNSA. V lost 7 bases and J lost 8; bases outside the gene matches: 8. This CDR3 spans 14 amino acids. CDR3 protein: CASTPSGSIDEQFF. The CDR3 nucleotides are TGTGCCAGCACCCCTAGCGGGAGTATCGATGAGCAGTTCTTC. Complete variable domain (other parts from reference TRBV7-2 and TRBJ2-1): GAGVSQSPSNKVTEKGKDVELRCDPISGHTALYWYRQSLGQGLEFLIYFQGNSAPDKSGLPSDRFSAERTGGSVSTLTIQRTQQEDSAVYLCASTPSGSIDEQFFGPGTRLTVL.

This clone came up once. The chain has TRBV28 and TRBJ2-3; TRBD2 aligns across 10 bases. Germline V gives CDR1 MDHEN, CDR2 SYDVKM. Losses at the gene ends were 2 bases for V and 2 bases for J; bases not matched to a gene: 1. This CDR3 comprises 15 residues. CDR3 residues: CASSLSGRATDTQYF. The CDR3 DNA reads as TGTGCCAGCAGTTTAAGCGGGAGGGCCACAGATACGCAGTATTTT.

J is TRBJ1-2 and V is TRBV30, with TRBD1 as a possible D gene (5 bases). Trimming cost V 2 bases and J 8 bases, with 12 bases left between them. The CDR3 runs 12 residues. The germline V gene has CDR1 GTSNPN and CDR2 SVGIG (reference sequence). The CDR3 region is CAWSRGPLGYTF. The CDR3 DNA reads TGTGCCTGGAGTAGGGGACCTTTGGGCTACACCTTC.

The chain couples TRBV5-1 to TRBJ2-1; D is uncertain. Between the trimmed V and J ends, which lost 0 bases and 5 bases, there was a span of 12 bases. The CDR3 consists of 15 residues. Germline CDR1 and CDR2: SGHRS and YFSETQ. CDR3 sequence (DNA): TGCGCCAGCAGCTTGGGTAGCTCTCACCACAATGAGCAGTTCTTC. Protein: CASSLGSSHHNEQFF.

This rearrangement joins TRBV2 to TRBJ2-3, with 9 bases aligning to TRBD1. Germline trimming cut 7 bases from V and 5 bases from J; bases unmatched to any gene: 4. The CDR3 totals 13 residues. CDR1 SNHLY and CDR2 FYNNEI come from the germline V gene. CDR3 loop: CASNQDRGDTQYF. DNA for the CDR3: TGTGCCAGCAACCAGGACAGGGGAGATACGCAGTATTTT.

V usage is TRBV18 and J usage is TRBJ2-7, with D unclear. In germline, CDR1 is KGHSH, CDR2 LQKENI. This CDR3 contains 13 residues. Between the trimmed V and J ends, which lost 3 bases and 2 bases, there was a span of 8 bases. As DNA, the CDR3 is TGTGCCAGCTCACCCGGAGTGCCCTACGAGCAGTACTTC. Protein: CASSPGVPYEQYF.

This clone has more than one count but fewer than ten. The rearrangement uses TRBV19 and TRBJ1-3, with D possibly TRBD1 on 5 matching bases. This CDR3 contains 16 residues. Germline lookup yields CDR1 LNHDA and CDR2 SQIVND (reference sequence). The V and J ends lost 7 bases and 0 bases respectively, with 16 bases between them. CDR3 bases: TGTGCCAGTATCCGGGGGTGGGCGGACTCTGGAAACACCATATATTTT. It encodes CASIRGWADSGNTIYF.

CDR3 sequence: CASSHGTANQETQYF. CDR3 sequence (DNA): TGCGCCAGCAGCCACGGGACAGCAAACCAAGAGACCCAGTACTTC. This chain uses TRBV5-1 with TRBJ2-5; 7 nucleotides line up with TRBD1. The CDR3 has 15 amino acids. The J segment lost 0 bases and the V segment lost 4 bases, leaving 6 bases of the junction unmatched. From germline, CDR1 is SGHRS and CDR2 YFSETQ.

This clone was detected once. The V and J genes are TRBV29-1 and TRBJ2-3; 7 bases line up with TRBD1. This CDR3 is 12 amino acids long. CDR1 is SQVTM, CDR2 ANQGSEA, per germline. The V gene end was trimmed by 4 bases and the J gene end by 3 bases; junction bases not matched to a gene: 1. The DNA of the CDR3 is TGCAGCGTTGGACAGGGAACAGATACGCAGTATTTT. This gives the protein CSVGQGTDTQYF.

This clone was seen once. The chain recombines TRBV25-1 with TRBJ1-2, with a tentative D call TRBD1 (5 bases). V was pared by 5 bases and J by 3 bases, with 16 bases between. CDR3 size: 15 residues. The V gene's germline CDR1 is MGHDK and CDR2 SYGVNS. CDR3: CASSLRGEGDYGYTF. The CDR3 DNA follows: TGTGCCAGCAGTCTTAGAGGGGAGGGAGACTATGGCTACACCTTC.

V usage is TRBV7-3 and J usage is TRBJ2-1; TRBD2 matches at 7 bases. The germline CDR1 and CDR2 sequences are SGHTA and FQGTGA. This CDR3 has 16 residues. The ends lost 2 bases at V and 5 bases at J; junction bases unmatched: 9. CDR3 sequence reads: CASSLGASGANNEQFF. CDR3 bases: TGTGCCAGCAGCTTAGGAGCTAGCGGAGCCAACAATGAGCAGTTCTTC.